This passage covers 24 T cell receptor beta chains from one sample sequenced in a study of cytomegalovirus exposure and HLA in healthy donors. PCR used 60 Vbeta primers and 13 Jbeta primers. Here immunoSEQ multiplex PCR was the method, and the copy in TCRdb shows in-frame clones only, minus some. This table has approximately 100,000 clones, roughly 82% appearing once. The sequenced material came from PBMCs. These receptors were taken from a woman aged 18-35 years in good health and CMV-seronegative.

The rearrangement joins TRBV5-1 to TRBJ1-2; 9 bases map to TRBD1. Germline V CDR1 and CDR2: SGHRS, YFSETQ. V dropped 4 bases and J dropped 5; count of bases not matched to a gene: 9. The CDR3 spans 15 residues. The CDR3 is CASSAYPGQGYGYTF. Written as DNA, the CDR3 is TGCGCCAGCAGCGCTTATCCGGGACAGGGTTATGGCTACACCTTC.

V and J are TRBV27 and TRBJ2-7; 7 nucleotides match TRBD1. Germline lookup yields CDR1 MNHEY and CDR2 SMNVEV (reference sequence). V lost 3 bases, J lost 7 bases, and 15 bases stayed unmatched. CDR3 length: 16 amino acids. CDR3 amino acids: CASSFSAVGGIGEQYF. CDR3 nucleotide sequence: TGTGCCAGCAGTTTTTCGGCGGTAGGGGGCATTGGGGAGCAGTACTTC.

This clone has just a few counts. The CDR3 coding sequence is TGCGCCAGCAGCCAAGATCCATCTAGCTCCTACGAGCAGTACTTC. Protein product: CASSQDPSSSYEQYF. The chain employs TRBV4-3 and TRBJ2-7; D unclear. In germline, CDR1 is LGHNA, CDR2 YSLEER. This CDR3 spans 15 amino acids. V was clipped by 0 bases and J by 0 bases, with 9 bases between them.

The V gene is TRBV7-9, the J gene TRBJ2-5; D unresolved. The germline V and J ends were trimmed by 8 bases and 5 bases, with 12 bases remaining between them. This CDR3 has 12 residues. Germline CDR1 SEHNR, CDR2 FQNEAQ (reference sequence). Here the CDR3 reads CASGPHVETQYF. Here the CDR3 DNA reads TGTGCCAGCGGCCCCCACGTGGAGACCCAGTACTTC.

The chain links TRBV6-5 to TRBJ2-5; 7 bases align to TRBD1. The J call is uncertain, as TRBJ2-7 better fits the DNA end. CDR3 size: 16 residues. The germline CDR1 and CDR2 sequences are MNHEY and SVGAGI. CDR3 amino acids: CASSYSGQTLSYEQYF. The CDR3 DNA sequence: TGTGCCAGCAGTTACTCGGGACAGACCCTCTCCTACGAGCAGTACTTC.

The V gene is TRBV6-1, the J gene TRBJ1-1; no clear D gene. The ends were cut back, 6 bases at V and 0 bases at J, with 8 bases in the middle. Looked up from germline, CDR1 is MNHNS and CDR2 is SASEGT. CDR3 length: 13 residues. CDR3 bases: TGTGCCAGCAGGGCCATCATGAACACTGAAGCTTTCTTT. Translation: CASRAIMNTEAFF.

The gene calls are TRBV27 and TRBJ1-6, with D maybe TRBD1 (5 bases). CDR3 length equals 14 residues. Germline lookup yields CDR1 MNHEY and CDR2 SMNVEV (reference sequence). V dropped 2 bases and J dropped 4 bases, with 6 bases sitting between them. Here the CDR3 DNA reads TGTGCCAGCAGTTTAGACAGTTATAATTCACCCCTCCACTTT. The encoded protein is CASSLDSYNSPLHF.

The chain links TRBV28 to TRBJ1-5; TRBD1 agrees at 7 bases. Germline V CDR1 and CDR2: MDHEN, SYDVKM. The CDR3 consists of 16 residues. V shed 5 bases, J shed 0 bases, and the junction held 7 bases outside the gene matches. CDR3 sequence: CASSPRTGISNQPQHF. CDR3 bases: TGTGCCAGCAGTCCCCGGACAGGAATTAGCAATCAGCCCCAGCATTTT. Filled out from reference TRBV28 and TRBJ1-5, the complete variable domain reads DVKVTQSSRYLVKRTGEKVFLECVQDMDHENMFWYRQDPGLGLRLIYFSYDVKMKEKGDIPEGYSVSREKKERFSLILESASTNQTSMYLCASSPRTGISNQPQHFGDGTRLSIL.

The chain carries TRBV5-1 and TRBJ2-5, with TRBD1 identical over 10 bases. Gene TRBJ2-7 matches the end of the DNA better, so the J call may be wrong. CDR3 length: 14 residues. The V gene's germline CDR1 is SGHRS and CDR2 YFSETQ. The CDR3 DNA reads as TGCGCCAGCAGCTCCGGGACAGGGGACTACGAGCAGTACTTC. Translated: CASSSGTGDYEQYF.

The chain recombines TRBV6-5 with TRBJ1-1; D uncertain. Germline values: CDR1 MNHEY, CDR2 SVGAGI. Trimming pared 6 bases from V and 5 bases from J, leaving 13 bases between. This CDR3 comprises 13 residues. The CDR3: CASRQSRLTEAFF. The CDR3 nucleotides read TGTGCCAGCAGGCAGTCTCGTTTAACTGAAGCTTTCTTT.

The CDR3, as DNA: TGTGCCAGTTCGGGACAGGAGACTTCTAGGTGGTACTTC. Its protein product is CASSGQETSRWYF. V and J are TRBV19 and TRBJ2-7; the match to TRBD1 covers 8 bases. Germline CDR1 LNHDA, CDR2 SQIVND (reference sequence). With V trimmed by 8 bases and J by 12 bases, 15 bases remained unmatched. This CDR3 is built from 13 residues.

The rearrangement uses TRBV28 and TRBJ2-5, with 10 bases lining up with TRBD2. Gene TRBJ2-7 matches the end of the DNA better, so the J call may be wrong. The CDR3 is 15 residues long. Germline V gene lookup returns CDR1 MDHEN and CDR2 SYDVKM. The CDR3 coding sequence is TGTGCCAGCAGTTTACTAGCGGGGGTCTCCTACGAGCAGTACTTC. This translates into CASSLLAGVSYEQYF.

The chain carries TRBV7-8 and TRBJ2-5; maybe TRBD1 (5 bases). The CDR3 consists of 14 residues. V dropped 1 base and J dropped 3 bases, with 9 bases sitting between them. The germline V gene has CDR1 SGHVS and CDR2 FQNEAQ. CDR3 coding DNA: TGTGCCAGCAGCTTAGACGTAGGGGAAGAGACCCAGTACTTC. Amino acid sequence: CASSLDVGEETQYF.

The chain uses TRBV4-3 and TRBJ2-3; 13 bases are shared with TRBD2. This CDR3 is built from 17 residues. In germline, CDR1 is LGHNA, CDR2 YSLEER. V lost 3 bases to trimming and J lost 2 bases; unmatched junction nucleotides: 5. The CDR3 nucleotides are TGCGCCAGCAGCCACGTCGGACTAGCGGGAGCCACAGATACGCAGTATTTT. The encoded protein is CASSHVGLAGATDTQYF.

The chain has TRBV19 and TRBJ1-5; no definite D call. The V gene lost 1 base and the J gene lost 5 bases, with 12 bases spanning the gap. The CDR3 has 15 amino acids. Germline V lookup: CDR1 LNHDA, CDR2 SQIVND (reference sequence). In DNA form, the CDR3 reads TGTGCCAGTAGTATAGCCGGGGTCGGCGATCAGCCCCAGCATTTT. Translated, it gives CASSIAGVGDQPQHF.

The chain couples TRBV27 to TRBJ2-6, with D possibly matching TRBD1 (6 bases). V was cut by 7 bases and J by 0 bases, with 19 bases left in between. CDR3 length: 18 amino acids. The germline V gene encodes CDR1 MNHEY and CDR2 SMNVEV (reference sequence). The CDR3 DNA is TGTGCCAGCAAAGAGACGACAGGAGAAATCTCTGGGGCCAACGTCCTGACTTTC. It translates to CASKETTGEISGANVLTF.

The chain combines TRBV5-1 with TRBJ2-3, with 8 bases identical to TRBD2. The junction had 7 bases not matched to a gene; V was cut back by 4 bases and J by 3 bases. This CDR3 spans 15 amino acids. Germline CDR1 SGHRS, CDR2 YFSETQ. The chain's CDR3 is CASSTSGSGTDTQYF. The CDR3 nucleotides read TGCGCCAGCAGCACCAGCGGGAGTGGGACAGATACGCAGTATTTT.

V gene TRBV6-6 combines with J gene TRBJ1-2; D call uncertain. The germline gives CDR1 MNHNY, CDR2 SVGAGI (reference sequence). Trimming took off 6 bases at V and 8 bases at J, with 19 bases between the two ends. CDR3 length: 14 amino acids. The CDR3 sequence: CASSPQGLGTGYTF. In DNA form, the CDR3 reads TGTGCCAGCAGCCCCCAAGGTCTAGGTACCGGCTACACCTTC.

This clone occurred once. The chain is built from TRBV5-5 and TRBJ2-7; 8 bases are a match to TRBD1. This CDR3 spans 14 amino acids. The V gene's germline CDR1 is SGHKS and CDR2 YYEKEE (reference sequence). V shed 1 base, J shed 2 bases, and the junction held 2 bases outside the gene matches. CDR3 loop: CASSLRQGPYEQYF. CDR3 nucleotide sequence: TGTGCCAGCAGCTTGCGACAGGGGCCCTACGAGCAGTACTTC.

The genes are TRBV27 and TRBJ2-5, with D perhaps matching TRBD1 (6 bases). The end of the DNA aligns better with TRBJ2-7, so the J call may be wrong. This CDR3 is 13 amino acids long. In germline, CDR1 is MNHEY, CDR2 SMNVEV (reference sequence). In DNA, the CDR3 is TGTGCCAGCAGCTCGGACAGAGCCTACGAGCAGTACTTC. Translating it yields CASSSDRAYEQYF.

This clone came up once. CDR3 sequence reads: CASSLVRSGGAQHF. The CDR3 DNA follows: TGTGCCAGCAGCTTGGTCAGGTCGGGGGGGGCCCAGCATTTT. V gene TRBV5-6 combines with J gene TRBJ1-5; D is possibly TRBD1 (5 bases). Germline CDR1 reads SGHDT; CDR2 reads YYEEEE. Trimming took off 0 bases at V and 11 bases at J, with 15 bases between the two ends. The CDR3 extends over 14 amino acids.

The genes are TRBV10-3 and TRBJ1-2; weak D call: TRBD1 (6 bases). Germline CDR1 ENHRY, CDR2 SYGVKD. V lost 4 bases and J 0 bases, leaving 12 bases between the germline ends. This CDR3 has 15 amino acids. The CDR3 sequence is CAISAPDRTNYGYTF. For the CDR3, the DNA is TGTGCCATCAGTGCACCAGACAGGACTAACTATGGCTACACCTTC.

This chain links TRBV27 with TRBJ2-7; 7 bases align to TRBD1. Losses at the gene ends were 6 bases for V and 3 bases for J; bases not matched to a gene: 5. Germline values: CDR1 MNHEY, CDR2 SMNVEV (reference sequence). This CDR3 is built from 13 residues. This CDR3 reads CASRPAGGYEQYF. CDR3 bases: TGTGCCAGCAGGCCGGCAGGGGGCTACGAGCAGTACTTC.

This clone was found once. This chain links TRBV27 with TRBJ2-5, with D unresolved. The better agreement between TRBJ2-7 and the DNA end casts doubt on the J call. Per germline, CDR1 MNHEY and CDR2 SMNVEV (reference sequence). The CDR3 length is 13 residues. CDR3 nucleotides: TGTGCCAGCAGTGATGCCGACTCCTACGAGCAGTACTTC. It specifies CASSDADSYEQYF.